The T cell receptor (beta chain) described here comes from a study of molecular identifiers for immune sequencing clone quantification. As CD8+CD4-CCR7+CD45RA+ cells, naive CD8 T cells were sorted. Study observations and caveats: Should identical TCR molecules share a barcode, the sizes of highly expanded clones could be underestimated.

With regard to this clonotype: No antigen is known for it.

Previously described methods and listed TCR primers produced bulk TCR libraries. TCRdb passed the PCR reads through MiXCR, listing each CDR3 protein once. Here the sample spans 460,000 or so distinct CDR3 sequences, less than 30% being singletons. Germline values: CDR1 SNHLY, CDR2 FYNNEI. The CDR3 totals 18 residues. The V end lost 2 bases, the J end lost 0 bases, and 19 bases lay between the germline ends. The rearrangement joins TRBV2 to TRBJ2-5; D is perhaps TRBD1 (5 bases). This receptor was obtained from a human donor in good health. Some libraries in this study had Jurkat cell RNA spiked in. Sequenced input: naive CD8+ T cells from blood, with Jurkat cell RNA spiked in. Subset meaning: FACS-sorted CD8+CD4-CCR7+CD45RA+ naive T cells. The CDR3 region has the DNA TGTGCCAGCAGTGAACCTTATCGACAGCGAACCTACCAAGAGACCCAGTACTTC. It yields the protein CASSEPYRQRTYQETQYF. Full variable domain (outside the CDR3, taken from reference TRBV2 and TRBJ2-5): EPEVTQTPSHQVTQMGQEVILRCVPISNHLYFYWYRQILGQKVEFLVSFYNNEISEKSEIFDDQFSVERPDGSNFTLKIRSTKLEDSAMYFCASSEPYRQRTYQETQYFGPGTRLLVL.